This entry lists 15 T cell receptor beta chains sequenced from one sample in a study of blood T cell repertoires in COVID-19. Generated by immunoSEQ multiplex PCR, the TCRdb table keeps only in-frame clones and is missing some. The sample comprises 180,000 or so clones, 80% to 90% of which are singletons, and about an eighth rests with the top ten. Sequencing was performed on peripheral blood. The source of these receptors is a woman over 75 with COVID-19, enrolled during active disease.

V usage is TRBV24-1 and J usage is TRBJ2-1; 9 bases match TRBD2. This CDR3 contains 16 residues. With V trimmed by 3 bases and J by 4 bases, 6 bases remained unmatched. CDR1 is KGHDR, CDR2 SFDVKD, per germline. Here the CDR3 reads CATSDPGLAGYNEQFF. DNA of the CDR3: TGTGCCACCAGTGATCCCGGCCTAGCGGGATACAATGAGCAGTTCTTC.

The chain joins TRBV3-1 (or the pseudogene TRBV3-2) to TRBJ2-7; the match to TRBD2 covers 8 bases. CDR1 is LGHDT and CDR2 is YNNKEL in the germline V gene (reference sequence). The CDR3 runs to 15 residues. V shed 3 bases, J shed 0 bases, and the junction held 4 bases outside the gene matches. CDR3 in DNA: TGTGCCAGCAGCCAGGGGGCGGGGGGCTCCTACGAGCAGTACTTC. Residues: CASSQGAGGSYEQYF.

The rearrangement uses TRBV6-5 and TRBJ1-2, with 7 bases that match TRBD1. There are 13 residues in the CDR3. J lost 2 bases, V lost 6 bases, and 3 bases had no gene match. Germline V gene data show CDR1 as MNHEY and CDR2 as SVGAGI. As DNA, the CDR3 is TGTGCCAGCAGGGCAGGGGGGAACTATGGCTACACCTTC. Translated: CASRAGGNYGYTF.

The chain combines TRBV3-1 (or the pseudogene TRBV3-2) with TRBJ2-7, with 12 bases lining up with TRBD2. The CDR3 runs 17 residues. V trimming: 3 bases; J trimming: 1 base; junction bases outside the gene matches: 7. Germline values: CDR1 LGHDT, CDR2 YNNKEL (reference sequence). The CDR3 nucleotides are TGTGCCAGCAGCCAGACTAGCGGGAGCAAAGGGTCCTACGAGCAGTACTTC. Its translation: CASSQTSGSKGSYEQYF.

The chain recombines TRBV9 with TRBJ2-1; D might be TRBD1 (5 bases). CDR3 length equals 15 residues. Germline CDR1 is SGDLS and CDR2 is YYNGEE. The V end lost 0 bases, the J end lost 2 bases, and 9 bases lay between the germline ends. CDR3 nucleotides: TGTGCCAGCAGCGTAGCAGGGTACACCTACAATGAGCAGTTCTTC. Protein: CASSVAGYTYNEQFF.

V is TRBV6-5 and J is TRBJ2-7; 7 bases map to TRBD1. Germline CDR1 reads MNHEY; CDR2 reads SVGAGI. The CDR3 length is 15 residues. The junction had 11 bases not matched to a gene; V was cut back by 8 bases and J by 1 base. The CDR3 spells CASRKEGARSYEQYF. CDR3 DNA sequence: TGTGCCAGCCGAAAAGAGGGGGCAAGGTCCTACGAGCAGTACTTC.

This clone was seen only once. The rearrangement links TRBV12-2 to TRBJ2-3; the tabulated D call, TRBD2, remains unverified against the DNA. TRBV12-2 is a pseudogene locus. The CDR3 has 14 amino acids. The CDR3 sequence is CASQGGVGTDTQYF. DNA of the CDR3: TGTGCAAGTCAAGGGGGGGTCGGCACAGATACGCAGTATTTT.

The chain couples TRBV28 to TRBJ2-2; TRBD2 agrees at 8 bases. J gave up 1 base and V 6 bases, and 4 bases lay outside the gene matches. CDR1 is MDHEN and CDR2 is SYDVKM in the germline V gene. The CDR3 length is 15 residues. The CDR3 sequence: CASRPTSGNTGELFF. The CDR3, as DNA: TGTGCCAGCAGACCAACTAGCGGGAACACCGGGGAGCTGTTTTTT.

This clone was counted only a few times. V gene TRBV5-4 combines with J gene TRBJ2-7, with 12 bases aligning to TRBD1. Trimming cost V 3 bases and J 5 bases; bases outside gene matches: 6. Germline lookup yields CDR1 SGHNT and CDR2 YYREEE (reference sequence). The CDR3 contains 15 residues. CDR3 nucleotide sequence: TGTGCCAGCAGCTCCGGGACAGGGGGCTTTGACGAGCAGTACTTC. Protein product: CASSSGTGGFDEQYF.

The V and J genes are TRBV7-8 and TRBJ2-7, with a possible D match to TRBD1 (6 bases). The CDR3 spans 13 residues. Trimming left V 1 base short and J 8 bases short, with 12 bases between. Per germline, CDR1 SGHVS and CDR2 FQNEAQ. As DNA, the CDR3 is TGTGCCAGCAGCTTAGAGACAGGCTGGAAGCAGTACTTC. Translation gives CASSLETGWKQYF.

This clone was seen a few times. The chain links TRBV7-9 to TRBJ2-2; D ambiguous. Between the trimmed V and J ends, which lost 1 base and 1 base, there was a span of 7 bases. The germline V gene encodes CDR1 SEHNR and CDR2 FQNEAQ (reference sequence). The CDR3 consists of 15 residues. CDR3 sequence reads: CASSLGSGNTGELFF. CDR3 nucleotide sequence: TGTGCCAGCAGCTTAGGGTCAGGGAACACCGGGGAGCTGTTTTTT.

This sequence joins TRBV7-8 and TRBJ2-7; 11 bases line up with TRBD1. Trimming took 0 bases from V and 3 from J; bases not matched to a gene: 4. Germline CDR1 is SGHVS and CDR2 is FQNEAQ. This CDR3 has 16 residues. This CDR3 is CASSLAGQGGFYEQYF. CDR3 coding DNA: TGTGCCAGCAGCTTAGCGGGACAGGGGGGTTTCTACGAGCAGTACTTC.

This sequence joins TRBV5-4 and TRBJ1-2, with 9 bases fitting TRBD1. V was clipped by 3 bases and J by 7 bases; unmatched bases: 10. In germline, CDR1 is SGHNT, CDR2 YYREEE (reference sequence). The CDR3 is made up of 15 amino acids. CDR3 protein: CASSSPTGQGSGYTF. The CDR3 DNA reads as TGTGCCAGCAGCTCGCCGACGGGACAGGGCTCTGGCTACACCTTC.

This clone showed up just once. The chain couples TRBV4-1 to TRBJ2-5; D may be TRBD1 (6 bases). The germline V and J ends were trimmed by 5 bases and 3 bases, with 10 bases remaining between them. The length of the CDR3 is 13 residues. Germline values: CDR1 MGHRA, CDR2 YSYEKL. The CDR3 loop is CASSWDTEETQYF. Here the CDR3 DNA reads TGCGCCAGCAGCTGGGACACCGAAGAGACCCAGTACTTC.

CDR3 nucleotide sequence: TGTGCCAGCAGCTTGGGTGCAGGGGCAGATACGCAGTATTTT. This translates into CASSLGAGADTQYF. The chain couples TRBV5-4 to TRBJ2-3; a possible D gene is TRBD1 (6 bases). CDR1 is SGHNT and CDR2 is YYREEE in the germline V gene (reference sequence). Between the trimmed V and J ends, which lost 0 bases and 4 bases, there was a span of 9 bases. The CDR3 has 14 residues.